This T cell receptor (beta chain) comes out of a study of CD8+CD57+ T cells in acquired aplastic anemia. Patients chosen for sequencing had shown CD8+CD57+ cell expansion by flow cytometry. The length of the CDR3 is 15 residues. Germline V lookup: CDR1 SNHLY, CDR2 FYNNEI. With respect to this clonotype: A read error may produce the germline difference seen at one junction end.

The use of genomic DNA as template underpinned the TCR beta VDJ and CDR3 profiling. TCRdb re-derived calls from the reads in MiXCR, one entry per CDR3 protein. The sample shows 270,000 or so distinct CDR3 sequences, roughly 82% of them seen only once. This sequence was found in a human donor with aplastic anemia. Sample: sorted CD4+, CD8+, or CD8+CD57+ T cells (not recorded which) from PBMCs. This chain connects TRBV2 to TRBJ1-5; perhaps TRBD1 as D (5 bases). The CDR3 region has the DNA TGTGCCAGCAGTATTGGACACGCCCGAAATGAGACACTGCTTTTT. Protein: CASSIGHARNETLLF.